One and the same sample provided the 4 T cell receptor beta chains below, sequenced in a study of shared T cell receptors in the human thymus. Sequencing used immunoSEQ multiplex PCR; TCRdb keeps in-frame clones, though not all of them. In the table there are some 720,000 clones, more than 75% of which are singletons. These data are also associated with another study on human thymus T cells.

Material: thymocytes. The receptors were sampled from a boy in the first two years of life with a congenital heart defect.

The V and J genes are TRBV23-1 and TRBJ1-4; 10 bases match TRBD1. TRBV23-1 is recorded as an ORF, its role being uncertain. With 3 bases clipped from V and 8 bases from J, the junction kept 12 bases outside the gene matches. CDR3 length: 17 amino acids. CDR3: CASSHPGRQGQGEKLFF. CDR3 in DNA: TGCGCCAGCAGTCATCCGGGCCGGCAGGGACAGGGGGAAAAACTGTTTTTT.

J is TRBJ1-1 and V is TRBV12-5; 8 nucleotides line up with TRBD1. Per the germline V gene, CDR1 is LGHNT and CDR2 is FRNRAP. Trimming at V came to 6 bases and at J to 4 bases, leaving 7 bases not matched to a gene. This CDR3 has 14 residues. In DNA, the CDR3 is TGTGCTAGTGGGCAGGGGGCTCAGGGCACTGAAGCTTTCTTT. Its translation: CASGQGAQGTEAFF.

This clone was observed a handful of times. The CDR3 spells CASSPPEIRGQSKYGYTF. The DNA of the CDR3 is TGTGCCAGCAGCCCCCCTGAAATAAGGGGGCAGAGCAAATATGGCTACACCTTC. The chain links TRBV7-2 to TRBJ1-2; 7 bases match TRBD1. Germline lookup yields CDR1 SGHTA and CDR2 FQGNSA. The trim removed 5 bases at V and 5 bases at J, leaving 20 bases unmatched. The CDR3 is 18 amino acids.

The chain couples TRBV2 to TRBJ2-7, with D tentatively TRBD2 (5 bases). Trimming took 7 bases from V and 0 from J, leaving 19 bases between them. The CDR3 runs to 16 residues. CDR1 and CDR2 from the germline V gene are SNHLY and FYNNEI. The CDR3 nucleotides read TGTGCCAGCACCTTGAGGGCGGCTTTCATCTCCTACGAGCAGTACTTC. Amino acid sequence: CASTLRAAFISYEQYF. Full variable domain (rest looked up from reference TRBV2 and TRBJ2-7): EPEVTQTPSHQVTQMGQEVILRCVPISNHLYFYWYRQILGQKVEFLVSFYNNEISEKSEIFDDQFSVERPDGSNFTLKIRSTKLEDSAMYFCASTLRAAFISYEQYFGPGTRLTVT.